These 4 T cell receptor beta chains share one sample of origin, sequenced in a study of OX40 agonist ivuxolimab in advanced cancers. Assay: immunoSEQ multiplex PCR; the TCRdb copy retains only in-frame clones and omits some. Of more than 75,000 clones in the sample, about 86% were seen once. The input for sequencing was CD4+ or CD8+ T cells sorted from blood, taken in a trial of the OX40 agonist ivuxolimab. These receptors all stem from an adult with an advanced solid tumor such as melanoma, head and neck, liver or kidney cancer.

V is TRBV5-1 and J is TRBJ1-4; TRBD1 matches 9 bases. The J segment lost 7 bases and the V segment lost 3 bases, leaving 4 bases of the junction unmatched. This CDR3 has 14 amino acids. CDR1 is SGHRS and CDR2 is YFSETQ in the germline V gene. The CDR3 nucleotides are TGCGCCAGCAGCTCCGGGACAGGGCGTGAAAAACTGTTTTTT. Translating gives CASSSGTGREKLFF.

This chain connects TRBV7-2 to TRBJ1-3; D unclear. The V gene lost 1 base and the J gene lost 4 bases, with 11 bases spanning the gap. The CDR3 is made up of 15 amino acids. Per germline, CDR1 SGHTA and CDR2 FQGNSA. The CDR3, as DNA: TGTGCCAGCAGCTTAGTAGTGGGTACCGGAAACACCATATATTTT. Encoded protein: CASSLVVGTGNTIYF.

This chain joins TRBV5-4 and TRBJ1-1, with D hard to call. This CDR3 is built from 15 residues. V was cut by 1 base and J by 0 bases, with 10 bases left in between. In germline, CDR1 is SGHNT, CDR2 YYREEE (reference sequence). The CDR3 DNA follows: TGTGCCAGCAGCTTGTTCGGGCGGATGAACACTGAAGCTTTCTTT. It translates to CASSLFGRMNTEAFF.

This chain connects TRBV5-4 to TRBJ2-3, with D possibly matching TRBD2 (5 bases). V shed 2 bases and J shed 2 bases, with 18 bases lying between them. Germline V gene sequence: CDR1 SGHNT, CDR2 YYREEE (reference sequence). There are 17 residues in the CDR3. The CDR3 loop reads CASSLMSLGALTDTQYF. The CDR3 nucleotides are TGTGCCAGCAGCTTAATGAGTTTGGGAGCCCTCACAGATACGCAGTATTTT.